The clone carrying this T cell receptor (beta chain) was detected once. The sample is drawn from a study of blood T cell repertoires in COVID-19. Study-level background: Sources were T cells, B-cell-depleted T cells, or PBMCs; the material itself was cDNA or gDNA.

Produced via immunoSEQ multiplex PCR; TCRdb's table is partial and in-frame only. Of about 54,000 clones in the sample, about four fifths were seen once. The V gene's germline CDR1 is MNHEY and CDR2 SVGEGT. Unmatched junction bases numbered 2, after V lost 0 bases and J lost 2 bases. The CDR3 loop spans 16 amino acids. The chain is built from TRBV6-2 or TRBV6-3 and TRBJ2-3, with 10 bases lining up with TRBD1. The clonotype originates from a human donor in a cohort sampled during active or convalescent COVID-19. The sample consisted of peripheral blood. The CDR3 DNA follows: TGTGCCAGCAGTTACTCGGACAGGGGGTCCACAGATACGCAGTATTTT. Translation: CASSYSDRGSTDTQYF.